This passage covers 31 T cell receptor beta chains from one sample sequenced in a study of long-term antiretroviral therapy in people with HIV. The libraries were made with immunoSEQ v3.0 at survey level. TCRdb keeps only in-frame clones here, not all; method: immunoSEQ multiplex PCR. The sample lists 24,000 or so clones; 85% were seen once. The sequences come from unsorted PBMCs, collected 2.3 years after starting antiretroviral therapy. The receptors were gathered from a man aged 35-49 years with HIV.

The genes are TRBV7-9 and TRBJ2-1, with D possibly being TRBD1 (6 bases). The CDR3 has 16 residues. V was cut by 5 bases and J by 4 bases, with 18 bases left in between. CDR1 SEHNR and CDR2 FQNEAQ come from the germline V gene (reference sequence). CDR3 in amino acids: CASSHNQGTSYNEQFF. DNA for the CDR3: TGTGCCAGCAGCCACAATCAGGGGACGAGTTACAATGAGCAGTTCTTC.

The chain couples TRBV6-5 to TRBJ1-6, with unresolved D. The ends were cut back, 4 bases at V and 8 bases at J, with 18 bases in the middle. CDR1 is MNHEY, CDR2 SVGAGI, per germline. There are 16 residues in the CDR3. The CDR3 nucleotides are TGTGCCAGCAGTTTGTACTCCTGGGTGGCTGATTCACCCCTCCACTTT. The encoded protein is CASSLYSWVADSPLHF.

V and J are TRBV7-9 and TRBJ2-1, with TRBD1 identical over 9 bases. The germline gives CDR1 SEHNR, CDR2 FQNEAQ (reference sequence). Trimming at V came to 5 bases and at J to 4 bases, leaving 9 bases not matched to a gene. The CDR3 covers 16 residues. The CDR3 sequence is CASSTTGQGQYNEQFF. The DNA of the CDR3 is TGTGCCAGCAGCACGACAGGACAGGGGCAGTACAATGAGCAGTTCTTC.

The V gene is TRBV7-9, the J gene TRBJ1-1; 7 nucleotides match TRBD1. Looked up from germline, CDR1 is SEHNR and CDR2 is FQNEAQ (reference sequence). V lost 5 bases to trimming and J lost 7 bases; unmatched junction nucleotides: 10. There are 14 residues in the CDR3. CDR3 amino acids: CASSNTDRTDEAFF. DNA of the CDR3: TGTGCCAGCAGCAACACGGACAGGACGGATGAAGCTTTCTTT.

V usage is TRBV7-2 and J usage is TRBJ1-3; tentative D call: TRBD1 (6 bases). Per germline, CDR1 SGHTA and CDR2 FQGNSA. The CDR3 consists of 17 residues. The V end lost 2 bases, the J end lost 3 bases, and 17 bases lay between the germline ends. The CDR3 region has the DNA TGTGCCAGCAGCTTAAGAGGGGGATTACTTTATGGAAACACCATATATTTT. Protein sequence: CASSLRGGLLYGNTIYF.

The CDR3 protein is CASSFSGTSSYNEQFF. CDR3 coding DNA: TGTGCCAGCAGCTTTAGCGGGACTAGCTCCTACAATGAGCAGTTCTTC. The chain recombines TRBV7-9 with TRBJ2-1; TRBD2 agrees at 8 bases. Unmatched junction bases numbered 4, after V lost 3 bases and J lost 0 bases. Germline lookup yields CDR1 SEHNR and CDR2 FQNEAQ (reference sequence). This CDR3 region has 16 residues. Variable domain in full (rest from reference TRBV7-9 and TRBJ2-1): DTGVSQNPRHKITKRGQNVTFRCDPISEHNRLYWYRQTLGQGPEFLTYFQNEAQLEKSRLLSDRFSAERPKGSFSTLEIQRTEQGDSAMYLCASSFSGTSSYNEQFFGPGTRLTVL.

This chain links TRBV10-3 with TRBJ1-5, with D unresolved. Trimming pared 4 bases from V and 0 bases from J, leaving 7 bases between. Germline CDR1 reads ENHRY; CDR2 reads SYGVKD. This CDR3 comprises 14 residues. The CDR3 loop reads CAISGTASNQPQHF. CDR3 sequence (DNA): TGTGCCATCAGTGGGACCGCTAGCAATCAGCCCCAGCATTTT.

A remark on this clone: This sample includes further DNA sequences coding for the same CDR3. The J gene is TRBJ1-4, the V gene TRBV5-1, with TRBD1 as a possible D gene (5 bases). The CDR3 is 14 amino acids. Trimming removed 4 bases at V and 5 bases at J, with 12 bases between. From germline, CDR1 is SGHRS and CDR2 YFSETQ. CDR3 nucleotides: TGCGCCAGCAGCCTGGAAAGGGGCAATGAAAAACTGTTTTTT. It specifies CASSLERGNEKLFF.

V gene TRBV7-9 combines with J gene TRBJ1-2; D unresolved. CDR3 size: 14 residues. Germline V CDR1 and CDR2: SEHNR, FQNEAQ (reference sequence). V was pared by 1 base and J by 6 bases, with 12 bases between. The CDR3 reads CASSLGVFANGYTF. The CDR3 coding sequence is TGTGCCAGCAGCTTAGGGGTTTTTGCGAATGGCTACACCTTC.

The CDR3 sequence is CSASLDPEAFF. In nucleotides, the CDR3 is TGCAGTGCTAGTCTTGATCCTGAAGCTTTCTTT. The V gene is TRBV20-1, the J gene TRBJ1-1; D call uncertain. Trimming cost V 3 bases and J 6 bases, with 8 bases left between them. The CDR3 is 11 residues long. The V gene's germline CDR1 is DFQATT and CDR2 SNEGSKA (reference sequence).

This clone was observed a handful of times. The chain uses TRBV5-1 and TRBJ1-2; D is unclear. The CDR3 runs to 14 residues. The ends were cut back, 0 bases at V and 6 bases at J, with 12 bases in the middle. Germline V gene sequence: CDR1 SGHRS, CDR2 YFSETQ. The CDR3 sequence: CASSLVGDLDGYTF. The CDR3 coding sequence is TGCGCCAGCAGCTTGGTCGGTGACTTGGATGGCTACACCTTC. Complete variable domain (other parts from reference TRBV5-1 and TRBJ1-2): KAGVTQTPRYLIKTRGQQVTLSCSPISGHRSVSWYQQTPGQGLQFLFEYFSETQRNKGNFPGRFSGRQFSNSRSEMNVSTLELGDSALYLCASSLVGDLDGYTFGSGTRLTVV.

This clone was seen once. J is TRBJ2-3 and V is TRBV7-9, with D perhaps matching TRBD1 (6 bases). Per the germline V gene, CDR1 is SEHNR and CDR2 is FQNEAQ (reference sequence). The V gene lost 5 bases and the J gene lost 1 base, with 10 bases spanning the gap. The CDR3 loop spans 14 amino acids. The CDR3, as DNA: TGTGCCAGCAGCCAGAGACAGGGCACAGATACGCAGTATTTT. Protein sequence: CASSQRQGTDTQYF.

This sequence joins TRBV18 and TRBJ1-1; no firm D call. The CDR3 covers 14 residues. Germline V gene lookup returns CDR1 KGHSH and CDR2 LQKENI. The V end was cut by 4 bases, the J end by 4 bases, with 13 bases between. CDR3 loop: CASSHSGIGTEAFF. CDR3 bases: TGTGCCAGCTCACACTCGGGGATAGGCACTGAAGCTTTCTTT. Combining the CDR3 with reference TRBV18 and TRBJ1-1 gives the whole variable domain NAGVMQNPRHLVRRRGQEARLRCSPMKGHSHVYWYRQLPEEGLKFMVYLQKENIIDESGMPKERFSAEFPKEGPSILRIQQVVRGDSAAYFCASSHSGIGTEAFFGQGTRLTVV.

The CDR3 spells CASSPQSRYEQYF. The DNA of the CDR3 is TGTGCCAGCTCACCACAGTCACGGTACGAGCAGTACTTC. This sequence joins TRBV18 and TRBJ2-7; D not resolved. The germline V gene encodes CDR1 KGHSH and CDR2 LQKENI. The V end was cut by 1 base, the J end by 4 bases, with 8 bases between. This CDR3 has 13 residues.

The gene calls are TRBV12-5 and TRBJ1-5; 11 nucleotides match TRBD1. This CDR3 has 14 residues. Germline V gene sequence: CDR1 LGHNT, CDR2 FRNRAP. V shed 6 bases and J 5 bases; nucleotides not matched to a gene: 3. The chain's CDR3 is CASGRGQGDQPQHF. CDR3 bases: TGTGCTAGTGGAAGGGGACAGGGGGATCAGCCCCAGCATTTT.

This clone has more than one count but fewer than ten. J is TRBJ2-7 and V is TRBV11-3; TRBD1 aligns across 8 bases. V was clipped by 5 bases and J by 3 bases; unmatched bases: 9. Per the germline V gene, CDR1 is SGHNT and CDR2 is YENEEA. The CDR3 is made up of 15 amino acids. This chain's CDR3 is CASSPGGLGSYEQYF. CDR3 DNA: TGTGCCAGCAGCCCAGGGGGCCTAGGGAGCTACGAGCAGTACTTC.

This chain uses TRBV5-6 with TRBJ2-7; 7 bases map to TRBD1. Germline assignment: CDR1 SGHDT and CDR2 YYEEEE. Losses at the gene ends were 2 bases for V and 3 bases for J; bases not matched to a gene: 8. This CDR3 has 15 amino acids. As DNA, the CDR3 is TGTGCCAGCAGCTTATCGGGGACAGATTACTACGAGCAGTACTTC. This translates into CASSLSGTDYYEQYF.

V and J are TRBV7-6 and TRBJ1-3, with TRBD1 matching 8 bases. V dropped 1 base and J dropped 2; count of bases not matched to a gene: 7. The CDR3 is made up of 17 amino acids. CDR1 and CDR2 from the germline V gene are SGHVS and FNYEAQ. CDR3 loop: CASSLEGQARAGNTIYF. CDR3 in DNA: TGTGCCAGCAGCTTAGAGGGACAGGCACGGGCTGGAAACACCATATATTTT.

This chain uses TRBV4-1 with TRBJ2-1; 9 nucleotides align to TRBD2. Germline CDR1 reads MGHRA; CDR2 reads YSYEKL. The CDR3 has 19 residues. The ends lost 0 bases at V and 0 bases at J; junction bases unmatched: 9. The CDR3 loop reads CASSQDLAGPSYSYNEQFF. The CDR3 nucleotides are TGCGCCAGCAGCCAAGACCTAGCGGGGCCCTCCTACTCCTACAATGAGCAGTTCTTC.

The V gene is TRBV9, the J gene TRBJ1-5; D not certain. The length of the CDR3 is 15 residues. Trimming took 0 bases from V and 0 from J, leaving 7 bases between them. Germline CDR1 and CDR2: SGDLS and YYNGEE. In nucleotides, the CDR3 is TGTGCCAGCAGCGTAGGAGGAAATAGCAATCAGCCCCAGCATTTT. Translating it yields CASSVGGNSNQPQHF.

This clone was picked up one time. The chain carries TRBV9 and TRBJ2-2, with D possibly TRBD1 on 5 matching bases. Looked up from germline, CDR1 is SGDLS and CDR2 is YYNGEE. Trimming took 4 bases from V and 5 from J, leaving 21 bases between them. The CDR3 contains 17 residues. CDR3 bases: TGTGCCAGCAGCAAAAATTGGGGCCCCCTACTAACCGGGGAGCTGTTTTTT. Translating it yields CASSKNWGPLLTGELFF.

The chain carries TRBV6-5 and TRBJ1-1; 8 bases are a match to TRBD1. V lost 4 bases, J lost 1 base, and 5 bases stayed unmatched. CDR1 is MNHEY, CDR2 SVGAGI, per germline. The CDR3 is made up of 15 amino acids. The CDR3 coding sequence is TGTGCCAGCAGTTCCTCCGGGACAGGGAACACTGAAGCTTTCTTT. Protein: CASSSSGTGNTEAFF.

The CDR3 reads CASSLSRDSPEQYF. The CDR3 DNA reads TGTGCCAGCAGCTTGTCCCGGGACAGTCCCGAGCAGTACTTC. The chain employs TRBV7-3 and TRBJ2-7; 7 bases align to TRBD1. The length of the CDR3 is 14 residues. The germline gives CDR1 SGHTA, CDR2 FQGTGA. The V and J ends lost 3 bases and 6 bases, in that order; junction bases with no gene match: 8.

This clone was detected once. CDR3 DNA sequence: TGTGCCAGTAGGGGCGGTGCCGTCATGAACACTGAAGCTTTCTTT. Protein product: CASRGGAVMNTEAFF. The chain combines TRBV19 with TRBJ1-1; the D is unclear. Germline-derived CDR1 and CDR2 are LNHDA and SQIVND (reference sequence). The CDR3 contains 15 residues. The V gene lost 6 bases and the J gene lost 0 bases, with 14 bases spanning the gap.

CDR3 protein: CASNLQGAAGPGNTIYF. The DNA for the CDR3 is TGTGCCAGCAACCTACAGGGGGCGGCCGGCCCTGGAAACACCATATATTTT. V is TRBV2 and J is TRBJ1-3; 9 bases are a match to TRBD1. The CDR3 has 17 residues. CDR1 and CDR2 (germline): SNHLY, FYNNEI. V shed 7 bases, J shed 2 bases, and the junction held 12 bases outside the gene matches.

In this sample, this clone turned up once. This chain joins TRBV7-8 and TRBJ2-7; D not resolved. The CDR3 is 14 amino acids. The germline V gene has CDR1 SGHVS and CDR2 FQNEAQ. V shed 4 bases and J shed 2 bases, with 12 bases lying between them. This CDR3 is CASSSSWVAYEQYF. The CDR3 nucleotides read TGTGCCAGCAGCTCCTCCTGGGTAGCCTACGAGCAGTACTTC.

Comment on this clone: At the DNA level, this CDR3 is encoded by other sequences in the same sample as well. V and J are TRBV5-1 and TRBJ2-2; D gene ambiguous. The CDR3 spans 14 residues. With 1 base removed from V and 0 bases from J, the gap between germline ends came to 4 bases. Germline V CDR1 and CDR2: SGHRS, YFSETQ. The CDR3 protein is CASSLTANTGELFF. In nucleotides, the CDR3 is TGCGCCAGCAGCTTGACAGCGAACACCGGGGAGCTGTTTTTT.

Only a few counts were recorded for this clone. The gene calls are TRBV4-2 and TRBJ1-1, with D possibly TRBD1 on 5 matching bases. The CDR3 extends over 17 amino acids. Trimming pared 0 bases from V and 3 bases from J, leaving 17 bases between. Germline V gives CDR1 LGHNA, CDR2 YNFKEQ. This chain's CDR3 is CASSQESGEWGDTEAFF. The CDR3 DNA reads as TGTGCCAGCAGCCAAGAATCCGGAGAATGGGGGGACACTGAAGCTTTCTTT.

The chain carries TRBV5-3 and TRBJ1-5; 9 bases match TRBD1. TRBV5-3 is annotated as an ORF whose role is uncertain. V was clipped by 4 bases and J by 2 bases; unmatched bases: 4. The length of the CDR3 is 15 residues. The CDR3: CARSLGDRGNQPQHF. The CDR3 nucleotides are TGTGCCAGAAGCCTAGGGGACAGGGGCAATCAGCCCCAGCATTTT.

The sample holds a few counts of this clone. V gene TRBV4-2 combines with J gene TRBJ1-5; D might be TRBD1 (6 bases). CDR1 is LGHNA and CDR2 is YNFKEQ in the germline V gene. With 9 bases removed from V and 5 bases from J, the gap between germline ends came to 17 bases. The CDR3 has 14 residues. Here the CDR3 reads CASPPGQGHQPQHF. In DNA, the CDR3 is TGTGCCAGTCCTCCGGGGCAGGGGCATCAGCCCCAGCATTTT.

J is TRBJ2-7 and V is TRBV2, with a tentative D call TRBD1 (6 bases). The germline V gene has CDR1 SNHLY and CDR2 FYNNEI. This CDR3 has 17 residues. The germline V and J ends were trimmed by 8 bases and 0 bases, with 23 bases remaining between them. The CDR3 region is CASEGVLSPLSSYEQYF. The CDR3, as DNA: TGTGCCAGCGAGGGGGTTCTCTCCCCCTTGAGCTCCTACGAGCAGTACTTC.